This entry concerns a single TCR beta chain. The source of the sample is a study of blood T cell repertoires in COVID-19. Background on the study: Sites across the United States, Italy and Spain contributed samples from acute and convalescent COVID-19.

Participant ages covered roughly 18 to 90 years across 25 or so US areas. This table comes from immunoSEQ multiplex PCR, and its TCRdb copy is limited to in-frame clones, with some not included. The table records 350,000 to 500,000 clones, about 88% of them present only once. The CDR3 has 12 residues. Germline V gene sequence: CDR1 MDHEN, CDR2 SYDVKM. Trimming removed 4 bases from V and 6 bases from J, with 6 bases in between. This TCR was sampled from a woman younger than 30 who had been exposed to COVID-19. The chain employs TRBV28 and TRBJ1-4, with D uncertain. Source material: PBMCs or T cells enriched from blood (not recorded which). CDR3 sequence (DNA): TGTGCCAGCAGTTCACGGGATGAAAAACTGTTTTTT. This encodes CASSSRDEKLFF.